These 16 T cell receptor beta chains originate from one sample sequenced in a study of blood T cell repertoires in COVID-19. Profiled with immunoSEQ multiplex PCR; TCRdb holds only in-frame clones, not every one. The sample has roughly 120,000 clones; 75% to 90% are singletons. The specimen sequenced was peripheral blood. The receptors derive from a woman aged 50 to 65 with acute or convalescent COVID-19.

The CDR3 protein is CASSYLRTGSGAFF. The CDR3 DNA reads as TGTGCCAGCAGCTACTTGCGGACAGGGTCGGGAGCTTTCTTT. The V and J genes are TRBV7-8 and TRBJ1-1; 8 bases agree with TRBD1. The CDR3 has 14 residues. CDR1 and CDR2 (germline): SGHVS, FQNEAQ. V lost 4 bases to trimming and J lost 10 bases; unmatched junction nucleotides: 11.

The chain recombines TRBV9 with TRBJ2-1, with 9 bases matching TRBD2. The CDR3 contains 15 residues. In germline, CDR1 is SGDLS, CDR2 YYNGEE. V shed 4 bases, J shed 8 bases, and the junction held 10 bases outside the gene matches. Here the CDR3 DNA reads TGTGCCAGCAGCCTGGCGGGACTAGCAGTCGATGAGCAGTTCTTC. It yields the protein CASSLAGLAVDEQFF.

This clone showed up just once. The chain employs TRBV2 and TRBJ2-2; 9 bases are shared with TRBD2. Germline CDR1 reads SNHLY; CDR2 reads FYNNEI. V dropped 9 bases and J dropped 4; count of bases not matched to a gene: 15. The CDR3 consists of 17 residues. CDR3 DNA sequence: TGTGCCAGTAGCCGCGTGGCTAGCGGGGTCCGCACCGGGGAGCTGTTTTTT. Its translation is CASSRVASGVRTGELFF.

This sequence joins TRBV19 and TRBJ1-5; D is ambiguous. Germline CDR1 is LNHDA and CDR2 is SQIVND (reference sequence). V was pared by 1 base and J by 1 base, with 8 bases between. CDR3 length: 15 residues. In nucleotides, the CDR3 is TGTGCCAGTAGTATAGTAGCAGCAAGCAATCAGCCCCAGCATTTT. Its protein is CASSIVAASNQPQHF.

This clone came up once. The chain employs TRBV30 and TRBJ1-3; tentatively, D is TRBD1 (6 bases). V shed 4 bases and J shed 3 bases, with 16 bases lying between them. This CDR3 is 15 amino acids long. From germline, CDR1 is GTSNPN and CDR2 SVGIG (reference sequence). The CDR3 coding sequence is TGTGCCTGGACCCGGGACACCGGGCGTGGAAACACCATATATTTT. Encoded protein: CAWTRDTGRGNTIYF.

V and J are TRBV30 and TRBJ1-2; 7 nucleotides line up with TRBD1. After removal of 2 bases from V and 2 bases from J, the junction contained 5 bases not matched to a gene. This CDR3 is built from 14 residues. Germline V gene sequence: CDR1 GTSNPN, CDR2 SVGIG (reference sequence). CDR3 in amino acids: CAWSFTGQNYGYTF. The CDR3 DNA sequence: TGTGCCTGGAGTTTCACGGGACAGAACTATGGCTACACCTTC.

This chain joins TRBV5-8 and TRBJ1-2, with D unresolved. Trimming took 0 bases from V and 4 from J, leaving 10 bases between them. The germline V gene has CDR1 SGHTS and CDR2 YDEGEE. The CDR3 length is 14 residues. As DNA, the CDR3 is TGTGCCAGCAGCTTGGCCGGCAGGATCTATGGCTACACCTTC. It translates to CASSLAGRIYGYTF. The full variable domain, with the rest looked up from reference TRBV5-8 and TRBJ1-2, is EAGVTQSPTHLIKTRGQQATLRCSPISGHTSVYWYQQALGLGLQFLLWYDEGEERNRGNFPPRFSGRQFPNYSSELNVNALELEDSALYLCASSLAGRIYGYTFGSGTRLTVV.

The chain uses TRBV2 and TRBJ1-5, with 9 bases fitting TRBD1. The CDR3 is 14 residues long. V lost 7 bases and J lost 4; bases outside the gene matches: 5. From germline, CDR1 is SNHLY and CDR2 FYNNEI. The CDR3 sequence: CASTWTGENQPQHF. The CDR3 bases are TGTGCCAGCACGTGGACAGGGGAAAATCAGCCCCAGCATTTT.

This chain connects TRBV19 to TRBJ1-5, with D unclear. The CDR3 length is 15 residues. Germline V CDR1 and CDR2: LNHDA, SQIVND (reference sequence). Deletions cut 4 bases from V and 4 bases from J, with 14 bases between. This CDR3 reads CASSTETGFNQPQHF. The CDR3 DNA reads as TGTGCCAGTAGTACAGAAACGGGGTTTAATCAGCCCCAGCATTTT.

The rearrangement uses TRBV2 and TRBJ1-5; D ambiguous. CDR3 length equals 13 residues. V lost 4 bases and J lost 7, with 11 bases in between. The germline V gene has CDR1 SNHLY and CDR2 FYNNEI. This CDR3 is CASSASGWQPQHF. The CDR3 DNA is TGTGCCAGCAGTGCAAGCGGGTGGCAGCCCCAGCATTTT. Variable domain in full (rest from reference TRBV2 and TRBJ1-5): EPEVTQTPSHQVTQMGQEVILRCVPISNHLYFYWYRQILGQKVEFLVSFYNNEISEKSEIFDDQFSVERPDGSNFTLKIRSTKLEDSAMYFCASSASGWQPQHFGDGTRLSIL.

This clone was seen a few times. This chain uses TRBV28 with TRBJ1-4; 10 nucleotides match TRBD1. CDR1 MDHEN and CDR2 SYDVKM come from the germline V gene. The CDR3 sequence is 17 residues long. With V trimmed by 4 bases and J by 7 bases, 12 bases remained unmatched. The chain's CDR3 is CASSSLSDRGPSEKLFF. CDR3 nucleotides: TGTGCCAGCAGTTCCTTATCTGACAGGGGGCCCTCTGAAAAACTGTTTTTT.

The CDR3 nucleotides are TGTGCCAGCAGTCCAACACGGGACAGAAAGCAGTATTTT. It codes for CASSPTRDRKQYF. This sequence joins TRBV27 and TRBJ2-3; 7 bases map to TRBD1. V dropped 5 bases and J dropped 11; count of bases not matched to a gene: 10. Germline loops: CDR1 MNHEY, CDR2 SMNVEV (reference sequence). The CDR3 length is 13 residues.

J is TRBJ1-2 and V is TRBV7-9; 7 bases match TRBD1. CDR1 is SEHNR, CDR2 FQNEAQ, per germline (reference sequence). Germline trimming cut 2 bases from V and 8 bases from J; bases unmatched to any gene: 2. This CDR3 contains 12 residues. The CDR3 loop reads CASSLRDRGYTF. The CDR3 DNA follows: TGTGCCAGCAGCTTACGGGACAGAGGCTACACCTTC.

This chain links TRBV28 with TRBJ1-4; 7 nucleotides agree with TRBD1. Germline trimming cut 3 bases from V and 7 bases from J; bases unmatched to any gene: 8. Germline V gives CDR1 MDHEN, CDR2 SYDVKM. CDR3 length: 15 residues. DNA of the CDR3: TGTGCCAGCAGTTTTGGGTACAGGGGAGGTGAAAAACTGTTTTTT. Translating it yields CASSFGYRGGEKLFF.

V and J are TRBV28 and TRBJ2-2; D is possibly TRBD2 (6 bases). CDR1 is MDHEN, CDR2 SYDVKM, per germline. The CDR3 has 15 residues. The V gene lost 3 bases and the J gene lost 4 bases, with 12 bases spanning the gap. The chain's CDR3 is CASSFGGIGTGELFF. The CDR3 region has the DNA TGTGCCAGCAGTTTTGGGGGGATCGGCACCGGGGAGCTGTTTTTT.

The V gene is TRBV28, the J gene TRBJ2-3; D unresolved. The germline V and J ends were trimmed by 5 bases and 0 bases, with 6 bases remaining between them. This CDR3 contains 13 residues. The V gene's germline CDR1 is MDHEN and CDR2 SYDVKM. DNA for the CDR3: TGTGCCAGCAGTCTCTCTAGCACAGATACGCAGTATTTT. Its translation: CASSLSSTDTQYF.